This TCR beta chain was captured by sequencing in a study of shared clonotypes between healthy human individuals. Findings and limits, study-wide: Naive subsets typically showed greater estimated richness than memory subsets. Clonotypes shared by all four donors outscored non-shared clonotypes in generation probability.

The table lists this clone with a few counts. The antigen remains unidentified. The same CDR3 arises from other DNA sequences in this sample as well. CD45RO-negative cells were positively selected for CCR7, leaving out terminally differentiated effector memory CD45RA+ cells. The CDR3 contains 11 residues. CDR1 and CDR2 from the germline V gene are MNHEY and SVGAGI. V was clipped by 8 bases and J by 1 base, with 2 bases between them. In replicate PCRs of sorted subsets, about 190 ng DNA, tens of thousands of T cell genomes, was used. Sequencing used immunoSEQ multiplex PCR; TCRdb keeps in-frame clones, though not all of them. The sample has about 2 million clones; around 96% are singletons.

The source of this sequence is a man between 18 and 35 years old in good health. This chain joins TRBV6-5 and TRBJ2-2; the D is unclear. Sequences were obtained from naive CD8+ T cells sorted from blood. Here the CDR3 reads CASGNTGELFF. The CDR3 nucleotides are TGTGCCAGCGGGAACACCGGGGAGCTGTTTTTT.